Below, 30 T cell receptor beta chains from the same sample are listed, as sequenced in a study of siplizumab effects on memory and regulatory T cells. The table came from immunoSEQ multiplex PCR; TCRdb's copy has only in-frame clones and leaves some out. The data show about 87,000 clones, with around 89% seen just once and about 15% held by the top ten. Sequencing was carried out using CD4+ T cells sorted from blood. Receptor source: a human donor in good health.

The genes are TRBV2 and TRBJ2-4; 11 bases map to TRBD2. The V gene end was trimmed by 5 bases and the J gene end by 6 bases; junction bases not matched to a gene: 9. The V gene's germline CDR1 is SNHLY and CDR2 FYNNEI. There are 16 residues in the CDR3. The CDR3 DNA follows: TGTGCCAGCAGTCGACTAGCGGGGAGACGGATAAACATTCAGTACTTC. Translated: CASSRLAGRRINIQYF. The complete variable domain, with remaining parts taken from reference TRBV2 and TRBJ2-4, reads EPEVTQTPSHQVTQMGQEVILRCVPISNHLYFYWYRQILGQKVEFLVSFYNNEISEKSEIFDDQFSVERPDGSNFTLKIRSTKLEDSAMYFCASSRLAGRRINIQYFGAGTRLSVL.

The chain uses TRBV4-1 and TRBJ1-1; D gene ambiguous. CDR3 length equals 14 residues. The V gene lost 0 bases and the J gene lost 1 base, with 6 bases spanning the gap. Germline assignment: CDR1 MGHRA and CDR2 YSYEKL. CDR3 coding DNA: TGCGCCAGCAGCCAAGATAGGACGAACACTGAAGCTTTCTTT. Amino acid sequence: CASSQDRTNTEAFF.

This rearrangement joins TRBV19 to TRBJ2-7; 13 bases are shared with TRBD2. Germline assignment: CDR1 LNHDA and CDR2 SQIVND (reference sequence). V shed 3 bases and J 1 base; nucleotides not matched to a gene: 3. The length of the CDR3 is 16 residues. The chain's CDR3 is CASSMPGLAGSYEQYF. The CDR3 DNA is TGTGCCAGTAGTATGCCGGGACTAGCGGGATCCTACGAGCAGTACTTC.

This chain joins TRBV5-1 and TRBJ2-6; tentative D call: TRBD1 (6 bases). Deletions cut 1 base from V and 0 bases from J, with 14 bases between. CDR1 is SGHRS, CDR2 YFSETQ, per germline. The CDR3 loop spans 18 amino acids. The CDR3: CASSLSTGGYSGANVLTF. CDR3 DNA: TGCGCCAGCAGCTTGTCGACAGGCGGGTACTCTGGGGCCAACGTCCTGACTTTC.

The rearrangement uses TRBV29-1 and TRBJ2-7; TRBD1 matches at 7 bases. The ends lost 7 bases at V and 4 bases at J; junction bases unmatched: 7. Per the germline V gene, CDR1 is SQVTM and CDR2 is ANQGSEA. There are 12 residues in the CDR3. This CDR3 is CSARQGLYEQYF. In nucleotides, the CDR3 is TGCAGCGCAAGACAGGGCTTGTACGAGCAGTACTTC.

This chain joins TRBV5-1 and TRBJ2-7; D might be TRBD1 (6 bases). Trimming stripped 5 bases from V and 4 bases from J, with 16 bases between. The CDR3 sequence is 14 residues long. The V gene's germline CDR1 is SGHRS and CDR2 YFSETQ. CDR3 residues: CASRPTGQHYEQYF. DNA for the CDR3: TGCGCCAGCAGACCGACAGGTCAACATTACGAGCAGTACTTC.

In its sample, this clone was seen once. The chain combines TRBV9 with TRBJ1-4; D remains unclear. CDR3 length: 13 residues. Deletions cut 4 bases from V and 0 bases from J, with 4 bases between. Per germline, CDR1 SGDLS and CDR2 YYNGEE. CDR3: CASSFSTNEKLFF. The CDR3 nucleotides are TGTGCCAGCAGCTTCTCAACTAATGAAAAACTGTTTTTT. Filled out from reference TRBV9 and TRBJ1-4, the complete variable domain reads DSGVTQTPKHLITATGQRVTLRCSPRSGDLSVYWYQQSLDQGLQFLIQYYNGEERAKGNILERFSAQQFPDLHSELNLSSLELGDSALYFCASSFSTNEKLFFGSGTQLSVL.

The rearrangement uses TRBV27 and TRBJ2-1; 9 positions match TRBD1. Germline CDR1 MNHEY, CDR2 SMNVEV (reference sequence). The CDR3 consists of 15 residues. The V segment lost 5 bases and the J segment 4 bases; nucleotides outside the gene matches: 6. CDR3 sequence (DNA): TGTGCCAGCAGTCACGGACAGGGGAAGTACAATGAGCAGTTCTTC. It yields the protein CASSHGQGKYNEQFF.

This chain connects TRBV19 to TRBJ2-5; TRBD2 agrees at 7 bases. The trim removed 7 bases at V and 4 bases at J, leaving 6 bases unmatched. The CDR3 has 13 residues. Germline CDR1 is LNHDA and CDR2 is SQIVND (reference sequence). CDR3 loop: CASTYSGGETQYF. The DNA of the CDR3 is TGTGCCAGTACTTATTCGGGGGGAGAGACCCAGTACTTC.

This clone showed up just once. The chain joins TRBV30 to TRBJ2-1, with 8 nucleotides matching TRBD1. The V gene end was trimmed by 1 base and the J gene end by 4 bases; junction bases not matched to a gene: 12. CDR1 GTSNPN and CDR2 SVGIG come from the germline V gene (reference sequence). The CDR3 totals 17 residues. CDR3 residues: CAWSGIGDRQGYNEQFF. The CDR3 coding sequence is TGTGCCTGGAGTGGGATAGGGGACAGGCAGGGGTACAATGAGCAGTTCTTC.

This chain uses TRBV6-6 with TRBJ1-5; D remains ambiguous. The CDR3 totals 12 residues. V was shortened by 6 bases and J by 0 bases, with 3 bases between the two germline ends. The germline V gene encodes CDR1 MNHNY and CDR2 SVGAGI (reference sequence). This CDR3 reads CASSGSNQPQHF. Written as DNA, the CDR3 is TGTGCCAGCAGCGGTAGCAATCAGCCCCAGCATTTT.

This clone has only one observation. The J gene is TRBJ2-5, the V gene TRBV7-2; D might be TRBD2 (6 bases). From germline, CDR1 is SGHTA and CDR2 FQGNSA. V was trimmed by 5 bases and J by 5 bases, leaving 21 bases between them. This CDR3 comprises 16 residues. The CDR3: CASSVDYRIGRETQYF. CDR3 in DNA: TGTGCCAGCAGCGTGGACTATCGGATAGGGAGGGAGACCCAGTACTTC.

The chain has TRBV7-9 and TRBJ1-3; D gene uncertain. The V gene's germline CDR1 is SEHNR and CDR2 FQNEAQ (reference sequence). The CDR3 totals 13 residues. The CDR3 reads CASGVGRGNTIYF. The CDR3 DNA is TGTGCGAGCGGGGTTGGAAGAGGAAACACCATATATTTT. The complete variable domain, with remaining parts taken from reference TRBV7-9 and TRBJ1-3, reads DTGVSQNPRHKITKRGQNVTFRCDPISEHNRLYWYRQTLGQGPEFLTYFQNEAQLEKSRLLSDRFSAERPKGSFSTLEIQRTEQGDSAMYLCASGVGRGNTIYFGEGSWLTVV.

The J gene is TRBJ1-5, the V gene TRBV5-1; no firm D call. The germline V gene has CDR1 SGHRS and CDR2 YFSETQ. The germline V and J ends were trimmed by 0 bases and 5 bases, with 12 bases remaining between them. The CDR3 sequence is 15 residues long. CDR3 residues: CASSLDGGWDQPQHF. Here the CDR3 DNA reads TGCGCCAGCAGCTTGGACGGCGGATGGGATCAGCCCCAGCATTTT.

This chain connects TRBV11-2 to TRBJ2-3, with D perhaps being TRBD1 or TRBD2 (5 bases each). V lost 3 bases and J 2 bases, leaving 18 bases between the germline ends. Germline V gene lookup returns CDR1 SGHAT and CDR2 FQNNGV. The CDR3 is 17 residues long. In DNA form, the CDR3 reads TGTGCCAGCAGCTTCTCGACGGGGCGGGCCCTCACAGATACGCAGTATTTT. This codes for CASSFSTGRALTDTQYF.

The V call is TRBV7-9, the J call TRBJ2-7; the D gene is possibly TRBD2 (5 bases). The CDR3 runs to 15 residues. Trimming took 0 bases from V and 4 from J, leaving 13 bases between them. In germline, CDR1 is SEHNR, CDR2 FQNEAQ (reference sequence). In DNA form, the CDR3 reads TGTGCCAGCAGCTTAGCTGCCGGACTTACATACGAGCAGTACTTC. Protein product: CASSLAAGLTYEQYF.

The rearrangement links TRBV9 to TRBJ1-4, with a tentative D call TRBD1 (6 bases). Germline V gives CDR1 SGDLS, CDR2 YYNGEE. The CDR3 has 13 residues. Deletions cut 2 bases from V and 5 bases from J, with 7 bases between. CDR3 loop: CASSVGQNEKLFF. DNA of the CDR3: TGTGCCAGCAGCGTTGGACAGAATGAAAAACTGTTTTTT.

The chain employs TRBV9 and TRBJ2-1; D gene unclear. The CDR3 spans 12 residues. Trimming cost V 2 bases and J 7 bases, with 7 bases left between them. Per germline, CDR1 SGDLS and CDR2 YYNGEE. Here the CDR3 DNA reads TGTGCCAGCAGCGTTTTGGGGAATGAGCAGTTCTTC. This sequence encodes CASSVLGNEQFF.

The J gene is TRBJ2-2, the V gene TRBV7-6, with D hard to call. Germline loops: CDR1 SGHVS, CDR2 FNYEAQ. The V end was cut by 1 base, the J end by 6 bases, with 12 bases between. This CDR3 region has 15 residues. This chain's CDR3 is CASSLDGSLAGELFF. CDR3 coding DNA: TGTGCCAGCAGCTTAGACGGCAGTTTGGCCGGGGAGCTGTTTTTT.

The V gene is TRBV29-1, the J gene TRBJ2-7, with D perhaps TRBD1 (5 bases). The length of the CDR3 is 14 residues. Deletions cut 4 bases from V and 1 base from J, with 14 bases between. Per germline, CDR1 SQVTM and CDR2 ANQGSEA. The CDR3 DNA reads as TGCAGCGTTGCGGCAGGGTCAGCGTCCTACGAGCAGTACTTC. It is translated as CSVAAGSASYEQYF.

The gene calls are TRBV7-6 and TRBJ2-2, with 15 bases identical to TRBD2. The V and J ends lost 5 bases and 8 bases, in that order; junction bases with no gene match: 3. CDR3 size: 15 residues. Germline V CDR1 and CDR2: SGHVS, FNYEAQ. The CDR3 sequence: CASSPGLAGGGELFF. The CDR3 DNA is TGTGCCAGCAGCCCGGGACTAGCGGGGGGAGGGGAGCTGTTTTTT.

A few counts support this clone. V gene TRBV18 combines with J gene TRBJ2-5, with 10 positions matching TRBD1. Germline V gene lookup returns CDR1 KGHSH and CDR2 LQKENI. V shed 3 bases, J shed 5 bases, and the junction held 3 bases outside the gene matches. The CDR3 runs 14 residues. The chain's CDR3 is CASSPRQGAETQYF. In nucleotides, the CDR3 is TGTGCCAGCTCACCTAGACAGGGGGCGGAGACCCAGTACTTC.

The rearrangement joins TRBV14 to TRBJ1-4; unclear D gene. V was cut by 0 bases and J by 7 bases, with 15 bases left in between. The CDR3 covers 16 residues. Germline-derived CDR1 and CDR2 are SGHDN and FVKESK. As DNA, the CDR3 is TGTGCCAGCAGCCAAGAAACAGATACTAATATTGAAAAACTGTTTTTT. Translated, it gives CASSQETDTNIEKLFF.

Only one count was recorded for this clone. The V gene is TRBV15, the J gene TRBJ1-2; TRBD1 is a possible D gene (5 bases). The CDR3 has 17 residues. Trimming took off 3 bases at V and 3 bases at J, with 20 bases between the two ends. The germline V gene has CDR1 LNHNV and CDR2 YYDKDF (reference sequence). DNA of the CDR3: TGTGCCACCAGCAGCTTCTTAGCGACGGGGGGGGACTATGGCTACACCTTC. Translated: CATSSFLATGGDYGYTF.

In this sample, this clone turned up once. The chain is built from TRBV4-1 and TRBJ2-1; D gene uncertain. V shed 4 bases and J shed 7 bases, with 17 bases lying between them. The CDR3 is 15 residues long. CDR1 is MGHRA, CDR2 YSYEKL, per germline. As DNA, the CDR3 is TGCGCCAGCAGCCCTACTAACGGGCCCGGGAATGAGCAGTTCTTC. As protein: CASSPTNGPGNEQFF.

CDR3 nucleotides: TGTGCCAGCAGCTATGAGTGGGCGCCCTATGGCTACACCTTC. As protein: CASSYEWAPYGYTF. The chain employs TRBV6-1 and TRBJ1-2; D is unclear. Per the germline V gene, CDR1 is MNHNS and CDR2 is SASEGT. The V end was cut by 6 bases, the J end by 4 bases, with 15 bases between. The CDR3 length is 14 residues.

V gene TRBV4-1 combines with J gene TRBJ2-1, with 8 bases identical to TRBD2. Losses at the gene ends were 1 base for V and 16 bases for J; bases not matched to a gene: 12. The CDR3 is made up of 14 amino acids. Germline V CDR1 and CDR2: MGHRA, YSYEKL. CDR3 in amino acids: CASSQGNSGTQTFF. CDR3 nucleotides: TGCGCCAGCAGCCAAGGGAATAGCGGGACCCAAACCTTCTTC.

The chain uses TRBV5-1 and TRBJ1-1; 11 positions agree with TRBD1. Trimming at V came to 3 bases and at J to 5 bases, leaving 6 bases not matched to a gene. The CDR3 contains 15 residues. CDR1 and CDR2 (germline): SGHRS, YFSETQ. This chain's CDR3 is CASSYGTGGSTEAFF. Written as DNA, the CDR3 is TGCGCCAGCAGCTACGGGACAGGGGGTTCAACTGAAGCTTTCTTT.

This CDR3 reads CSVYQRRGADTQYF. The CDR3, as DNA: TGCAGCGTTTATCAGCGGAGGGGCGCAGATACGCAGTATTTT. The rearrangement uses TRBV29-1 and TRBJ2-3; D is possibly TRBD2 (6 bases). The CDR3 loop spans 14 amino acids. V was clipped by 5 bases and J by 4 bases, with 16 bases between them. The germline CDR1 and CDR2 sequences are SQVTM and ANQGSEA.

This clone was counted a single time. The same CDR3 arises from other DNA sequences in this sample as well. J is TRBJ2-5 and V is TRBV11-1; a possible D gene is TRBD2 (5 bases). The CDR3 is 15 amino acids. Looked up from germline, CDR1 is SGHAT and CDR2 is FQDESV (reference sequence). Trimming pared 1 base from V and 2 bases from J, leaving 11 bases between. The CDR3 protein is CASSLDGRRQETQYF. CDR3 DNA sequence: TGTGCCAGCAGCTTAGACGGCAGGAGGCAAGAGACCCAGTACTTC.